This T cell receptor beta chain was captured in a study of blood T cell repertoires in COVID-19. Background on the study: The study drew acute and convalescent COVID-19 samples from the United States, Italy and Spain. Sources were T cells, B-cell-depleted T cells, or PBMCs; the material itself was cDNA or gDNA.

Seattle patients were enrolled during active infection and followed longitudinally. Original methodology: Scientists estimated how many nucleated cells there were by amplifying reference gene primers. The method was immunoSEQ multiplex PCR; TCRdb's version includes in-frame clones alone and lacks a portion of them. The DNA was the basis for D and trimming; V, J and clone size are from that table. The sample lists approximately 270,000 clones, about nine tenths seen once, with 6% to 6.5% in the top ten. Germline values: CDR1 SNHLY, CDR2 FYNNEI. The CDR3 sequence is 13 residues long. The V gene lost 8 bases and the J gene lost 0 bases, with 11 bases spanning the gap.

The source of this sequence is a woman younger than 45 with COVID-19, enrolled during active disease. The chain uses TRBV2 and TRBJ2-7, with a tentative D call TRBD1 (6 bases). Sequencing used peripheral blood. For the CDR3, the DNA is TGTGCCAGCGGCCGGGACAACTCCTACGAGCAGTACTTC. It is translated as CASGRDNSYEQYF.